The clone carrying this TCR beta chain was counted many times. Deletions cut 4 bases from V and 3 bases from J, with 23 bases between. Germline values: CDR1 SGHKS, CDR2 YYEKEE (reference sequence). The CDR3 spans 18 residues. The data were taken from a study of tumor-infiltrating lymphocytes in oesophageal squamous cell carcinoma. TCRdb redid the calling of the PCR reads with MiXCR, one entry per CDR3 protein. This sample has roughly 14,000 distinct CDR3 sequences, with 40% to 60% found just once. Sequencing was performed on esophageal tumor tissue. The V call is TRBV5-5, the J call TRBJ1-3, with D possibly being TRBD1 (6 bases). The receptor was isolated from a male donor with esophageal squamous cell carcinoma. CDR3 protein: CASSRPSQGWTSGNTIYF. DNA for the CDR3: TGTGCCAGCAGCCGGCCGTCCCAGGGGTGGACCAGTGGAAACACCATATATTTT.